This T cell receptor beta chain stems from a study of T cells in Graves' hyperthyroidism and ophthalmopathy. Amplified TCR beta CDR3 regions came from RNA transcripts. During a first-round RT-PCR of the TCR CDR3, the HTBI primer set was used. TCRdb passed the multiplex PCR reads through MiXCR, listing each CDR3 protein once. The table has more than 300,000 distinct CDR3 sequences, less than 15% seen once. Deletions cut 6 bases from V and 0 bases from J, with 2 bases between. Germline loops: CDR1 MDHEN, CDR2 SYDVKM. The CDR3 has 11 residues. Clinical symptoms, serum thyroxine and TRAb, thyroid ultrasound and orbital computed tomography together formed the diagnostic basis. This clonotype was counted at least ten times.

This chain joins TRBV28 and TRBJ1-1; D uncertain. The clonotype comes from a woman between 18 and 29 years old with Graves' hyperthyroidism. Sequencing input: blood. The CDR3 region is CASRLNTEAFF. CDR3 sequence (DNA): TGTGCCAGCAGGTTGAACACTGAAGCTTTCTTT.